A single sample is the source of the 23 T cell receptor beta chains below, sequenced in a study of blood T cell repertoires in COVID-19. The method was immunoSEQ multiplex PCR; TCRdb's version includes in-frame clones alone and lacks a portion of them. The sample has 310,000 or so clones; nearly 90% are singletons. Sequencing was done on a sample of PBMCs or T cells enriched from blood (not recorded which). These receptors originate from a woman between 18 and 30 years old with acute COVID-19.

As for this clone: The junction departs from germline at one end; a sequencing error may be responsible. V usage is TRBV27 and J usage is TRBJ2-7; D possibly corresponds to TRBD1 (5 bases). The CDR3 contains 14 residues. Germline CDR1 is MNHEY and CDR2 is SMNVEV (reference sequence). CDR3 loop: CTSRLGVAESEQYF. In DNA form, the CDR3 reads TGTACCAGCCGCCTAGGGGTAGCTGAGTCCGAGCAGTACTTC.

The chain is built from TRBV27 and TRBJ2-6, with 8 bases matching TRBD2. The CDR3 has 18 residues. Trimming removed 11 bases from V and 0 bases from J; junction bases left unmatched: 15. CDR1 is MNHEY, CDR2 SMNVEV, per germline (reference sequence). The CDR3 here is CASRLAGLPSSGANVLTF. CDR3 bases: TGTGCCTCCCGGCTAGCGGGCCTTCCGAGCTCTGGGGCCAACGTCCTGACTTTC.

V usage is TRBV11-2 and J usage is TRBJ1-6, with TRBD1 matching over 10 bases. The V gene's germline CDR1 is SGHAT and CDR2 FQNNGV. The CDR3 length is 15 residues. Losses at the gene ends were 5 bases for V and 9 bases for J; bases not matched to a gene: 7. The CDR3: CASSPGQGDLSPLHF. CDR3 sequence (DNA): TGTGCCAGCAGCCCCGGACAGGGGGATCTTTCACCCCTCCACTTT.

The rearrangement uses TRBV9 and TRBJ2-7; 9 bases align to TRBD2. V trimming: 3 bases; J trimming: 2 bases; junction bases outside the gene matches: 3. The germline gives CDR1 SGDLS, CDR2 YYNGEE. This CDR3 comprises 14 residues. CDR3 residues: CASSATSGTYEQYF. CDR3 coding DNA: TGTGCCAGCAGCGCGACTAGCGGAACCTACGAGCAGTACTTC.

This clone has a single count. V is TRBV4-1 and J is TRBJ1-2; no clear D. The CDR3 extends over 17 amino acids. The V and J ends lost 0 bases and 1 base respectively, with 15 bases between them. The germline gives CDR1 MGHRA, CDR2 YSYEKL. The CDR3 here is CASSQDGSPRLNYGYTF. In DNA, the CDR3 is TGCGCCAGCAGCCAAGATGGGAGTCCTCGACTTAACTATGGCTACACCTTC.

V and J are TRBV12-5 and TRBJ1-5; 9 nucleotides agree with TRBD1. Germline V gene lookup returns CDR1 LGHNT and CDR2 FRNRAP. Trimming removed 3 bases from V and 1 base from J; junction bases left unmatched: 10. The CDR3 spans 18 residues. CDR3 residues: CASGLSPKQGASNQPQHF. The CDR3 DNA is TGTGCTAGTGGTTTATCCCCAAAACAGGGGGCGAGCAATCAGCCCCAGCATTTT.

The rearrangement links TRBV18 to TRBJ1-2; unclear D gene. CDR1 KGHSH and CDR2 LQKENI come from the germline V gene. Deletions cut 0 bases from V and 7 bases from J, with 15 bases between. This CDR3 contains 15 residues. CDR3 loop: CASSPPSLVTPGYTF. In nucleotides, the CDR3 is TGTGCCAGCTCACCACCGAGCTTAGTAACCCCTGGCTACACCTTC.

The CDR3 here is CASRDSHYEQYF. In DNA, the CDR3 is TGTGCCAGCAGAGACAGCCACTACGAGCAGTACTTC. This chain uses TRBV11-3 with TRBJ2-7, with D maybe TRBD1 (5 bases). Per the germline V gene, CDR1 is SGHNT and CDR2 is YENEEA. Trimming shortened V by 6 bases and J by 3 bases, and 9 bases separated the two germline ends. The CDR3 totals 12 residues.

This chain uses TRBV5-6 with TRBJ2-3; 11 bases are a match to TRBD2. The CDR3 loop spans 16 amino acids. Trimming cost V 3 bases and J 6 bases; bases outside gene matches: 9. Looked up from germline, CDR1 is SGHDT and CDR2 is YYEEEE. This CDR3 reads CASSSELAGASDTQYF. CDR3 nucleotide sequence: TGTGCCAGCAGCTCAGAACTAGCGGGAGCCTCGGATACGCAGTATTTT.

The chain joins TRBV7-9 to TRBJ1-2; D might be TRBD1 (5 bases). The CDR3 length is 15 residues. V dropped 2 bases and J dropped 6 bases, with 16 bases sitting between them. Germline CDR1 reads SEHNR; CDR2 reads FQNEAQ (reference sequence). The CDR3 DNA follows: TGTGCCAGCAGCTTACTCCCTGGCAGGGCTGATGGCTACACCTTC. It is translated as CASSLLPGRADGYTF.

The CDR3 protein is CASSTGTSGSYEQYF. CDR3 sequence (DNA): TGTGCCAGCAGCACCGGGACTAGCGGGTCCTACGAGCAGTACTTC. The rearrangement joins TRBV7-2 to TRBJ2-7; TRBD2 aligns across 12 bases. CDR3 length: 15 residues. The germline V gene has CDR1 SGHTA and CDR2 FQGNSA. J gave up 1 base and V 5 bases, and 3 bases lay outside the gene matches.

This chain uses TRBV5-6 with TRBJ1-6; the match to TRBD1 covers 8 bases. Trimming removed 4 bases from V and 8 bases from J; junction bases left unmatched: 8. This CDR3 is built from 15 residues. Germline lookup yields CDR1 SGHDT and CDR2 YYEEEE. CDR3 protein: CASSRGDRYYSPLHF. CDR3 DNA: TGTGCCAGCAGCCGAGGGGACAGGTATTATTCACCCCTCCACTTT.

The rearrangement links TRBV4-2 to TRBJ1-2; D possibly corresponds to TRBD1 (6 bases). The CDR3 runs to 15 residues. V was shortened by 0 bases and J by 4 bases, with 12 bases between the two germline ends. Per the germline V gene, CDR1 is LGHNA and CDR2 is YNFKEQ. CDR3 nucleotide sequence: TGTGCCAGCAGCCAAGATAGAGGCAGGGGCTATGGCTACACCTTC. Its protein product is CASSQDRGRGYGYTF.

The CDR3 coding sequence is TGTGCCAGCAGCCCCTATTCCCGGGGATCTAACTATGGCTACACCTTC. The encoded protein is CASSPYSRGSNYGYTF. The J gene is TRBJ1-2, the V gene TRBV5-6, with D unclear. CDR1 is SGHDT, CDR2 YYEEEE, per germline. V was cut by 4 bases and J by 0 bases, with 16 bases left in between. The CDR3 has 16 amino acids.

This clone appeared a single time. This chain links TRBV13 with TRBJ2-7, with TRBD1 identical over 7 bases. Germline loops: CDR1 PRHDT, CDR2 FYEKMQ (reference sequence). The CDR3 has 13 residues. Trimming removed 5 bases from V and 5 bases from J; junction bases left unmatched: 6. The CDR3 sequence: CASSPTGWNEQYF. DNA for the CDR3: TGTGCCAGCAGCCCGACAGGGTGGAACGAGCAGTACTTC.

The CDR3 loop reads CASTKDRANSYGYTF. CDR3 nucleotides: TGTGCCAGTACCAAGGACAGGGCTAATTCCTATGGCTACACCTTC. J is TRBJ1-2 and V is TRBV19; 8 bases line up with TRBD1. Trimming removed 7 bases from V and 4 bases from J; junction bases left unmatched: 11. The V gene's germline CDR1 is LNHDA and CDR2 SQIVND (reference sequence). This CDR3 has 15 amino acids.

The rearrangement links TRBV18 to TRBJ1-2, with TRBD1 identical over 8 bases. V was clipped by 4 bases and J by 4 bases; unmatched bases: 11. The CDR3 spans 16 residues. Germline V gene data show CDR1 as KGHSH and CDR2 as LQKENI. CDR3 in amino acids: CASSQNRDRTSYGYTF. The CDR3 DNA sequence: TGTGCCAGCTCACAGAACCGGGACAGGACCTCCTATGGCTACACCTTC.

About this clone itself: The sample carries other DNA sequences with the same CDR3. This chain uses TRBV5-1 with TRBJ2-7; D unresolved. Germline assignment: CDR1 SGHRS and CDR2 YFSETQ. This CDR3 has 11 amino acids. Trimming took 7 bases from V and 5 from J, leaving 10 bases between them. The CDR3 DNA reads as TGCGCCAGCTCCCTAGGCGACGAGCAGTACTTC. This sequence encodes CASSLGDEQYF.

The chain is built from TRBV5-1 and TRBJ2-7; maybe TRBD1 (6 bases). Germline CDR1 reads SGHRS; CDR2 reads YFSETQ. This CDR3 is built from 15 residues. The V gene lost 4 bases and the J gene lost 2 bases, with 16 bases spanning the gap. The CDR3 region is CASSPFRGFTYEQYF. In DNA, the CDR3 is TGCGCCAGCAGCCCCTTCAGGGGATTCACCTACGAGCAGTACTTC.

Remarks on this clone: Sequence at one end of the junction differs from germline and may be a read error. The rearrangement joins TRBV5-4 to TRBJ2-7, with 8 nucleotides matching TRBD2. In germline, CDR1 is SGHNT, CDR2 YYREEE (reference sequence). The CDR3 extends over 15 amino acids. The CDR3 bases are TGTGCCAGCAGCTCTCAAGTTACTAGCGGCGACCGGCTTCACTTC. It specifies CASSSQVTSGDRLHF.

For this clone: The identical CDR3 is also encoded by other nucleotide sequences in the sample. The chain combines TRBV18 with TRBJ2-2; TRBD1 aligns across 9 bases. The CDR3 is 14 amino acids. CDR1 is KGHSH and CDR2 is LQKENI in the germline V gene. Trimming cost V 6 bases and J 5 bases; bases outside gene matches: 4. DNA for the CDR3: TGTGCCAGCTCGCCGACAGGGGGGACCGGGGAGCTGTTTTTT. The encoded protein is CASSPTGGTGELFF.

The CDR3 protein is CASRPDRGVLTEAFF. The DNA for the CDR3 is TGTGCCAGCAGGCCGGACAGGGGGGTTTTGACTGAAGCTTTCTTT. This chain links TRBV6-4 with TRBJ1-1; TRBD1 matches at 10 bases. Germline V gives CDR1 MRHNA, CDR2 SNTAGT. This CDR3 has 15 amino acids. The V gene end was trimmed by 6 bases and the J gene end by 5 bases; junction bases not matched to a gene: 9.

There are a few counts of this clone. The V call is TRBV3-1 (or the pseudogene TRBV3-2), the J call TRBJ2-2; weak D call: TRBD2 (5 bases). Per the germline V gene, CDR1 is LGHDT and CDR2 is YNNKEL (reference sequence). The CDR3 is 15 residues long. Between the trimmed V and J ends, which lost 7 bases and 7 bases, there was a span of 19 bases. CDR3 residues: CASTPGVGYGGELFF. CDR3 sequence (DNA): TGTGCCAGCACCCCCGGGGTAGGGTATGGCGGGGAGCTGTTTTTT.